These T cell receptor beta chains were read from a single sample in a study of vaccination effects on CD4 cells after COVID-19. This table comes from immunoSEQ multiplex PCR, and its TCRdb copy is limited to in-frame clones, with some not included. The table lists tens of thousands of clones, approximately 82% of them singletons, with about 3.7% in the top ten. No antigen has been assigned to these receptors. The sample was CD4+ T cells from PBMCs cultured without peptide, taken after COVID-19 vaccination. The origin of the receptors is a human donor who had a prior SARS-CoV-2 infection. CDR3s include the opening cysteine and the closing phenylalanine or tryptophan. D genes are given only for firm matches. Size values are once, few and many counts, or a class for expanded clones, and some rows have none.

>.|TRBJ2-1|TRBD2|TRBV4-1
CASSQVPLAGGSLREQFF
TGCGCCAGCAGCCAAGTCCCACTAGCGGGGGGCTCCTTACGTGAGCAGTTCTTC
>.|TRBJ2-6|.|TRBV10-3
CAISESSTLGANVLTF
TGTGCCATCAGTGAATCCAGTACCCTGGGGGCCAACGTCCTGACTTTC
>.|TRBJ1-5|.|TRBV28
CASSTRGPGSNQPQHF
TGTGCCAGCAGTACCCGGGGTCCCGGGAGCAATCAGCCCCAGCATTTT
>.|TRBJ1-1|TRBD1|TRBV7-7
CASSSTGQGMNTEAFF
TGTGCTAGCAGCTCCACAGGACAGGGAATGAACACTGAAGCTTTCTTT
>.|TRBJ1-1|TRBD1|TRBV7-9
CASRPGTVNTEAFF
TGTGCCAGCAGACCCGGGACAGTGAACACTGAAGCTTTCTTT
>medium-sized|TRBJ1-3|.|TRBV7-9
CASSFSFSGNTIYF
TGTGCCAGCAGCTTTAGCTTCTCTGGAAACACCATATATTTT
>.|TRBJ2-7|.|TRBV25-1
CASSTSYEQYF
TGTGCCAGCAGTACGTCCTACGAGCAGTACTTC
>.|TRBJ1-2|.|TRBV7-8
CASSLTRAQGYTF
TGTGCCAGCAGCTTAACGAGGGCGCAGGGCTACACCTTC
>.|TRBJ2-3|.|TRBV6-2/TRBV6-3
CASSPPPWWGDLLTDTQYF
TGTGCCAGCAGTCCACCCCCGTGGTGGGGGGATCTCCTCACAGATACGCAGTATTTT
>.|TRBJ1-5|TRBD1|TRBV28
CASRGQGSNQPQHF
TGTGCCAGCAGAGGACAGGGGAGCAATCAGCCCCAGCATTTT
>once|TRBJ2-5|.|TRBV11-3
CASSPGGWGAPETQYF
TGTGCCAGCAGCCCAGGAGGGTGGGGAGCCCCGGAGACCCAGTACTTC
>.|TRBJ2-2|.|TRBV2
CASSGRGPTGELFF
TGTGCCAGCAGTGGTCGCGGCCCAACCGGGGAGCTGTTTTTT
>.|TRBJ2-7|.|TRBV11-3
CASSLGVSYEQYF
TGTGCCAGCAGCTTAGGAGTCAGTTACGAGCAGTACTTC
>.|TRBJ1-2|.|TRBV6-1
CASSQAGGAWLSGYTF
TGTGCCAGCAGTCAAGCGGGCGGGGCATGGTTAAGTGGCTACACCTTC
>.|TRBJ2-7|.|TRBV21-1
CASSDGRLAKRPYEQYF
TGTGCCAGCAGCGACGGGAGACTAGCCAAACGCCCCTACGAGCAGTACTTC
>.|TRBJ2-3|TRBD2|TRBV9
CASSLAGGHSTDTQYF
TGTGCCAGCAGCCTAGCGGGGGGTCATAGCACAGATACGCAGTATTTT
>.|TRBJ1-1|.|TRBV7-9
CASSPGQKNTEAFF
TGTGCCAGCAGCCCTGGACAGAAGAACACTGAAGCTTTCTTT
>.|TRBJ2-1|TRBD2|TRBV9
CASSVTSGHNEQFF
TGTGCCAGCAGCGTAACTAGCGGACACAATGAGCAGTTCTTC
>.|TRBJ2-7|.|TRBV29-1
CSVVDGSHEQYF
TGCAGCGTTGTTGATGGGTCCCACGAGCAGTACTTC
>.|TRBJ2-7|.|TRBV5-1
CASSSGEGAYEQYF
TGCGCCAGCAGCTCGGGGGAGGGGGCCTACGAGCAGTACTTC
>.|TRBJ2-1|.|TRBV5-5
CASSLVQNSYNEQFF
TGTGCCAGCAGCTTGGTTCAGAACTCCTACAATGAGCAGTTCTTC
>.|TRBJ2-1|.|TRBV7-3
CASSLMGADNEQFF
TGTGCCAGCAGCTTAATGGGGGCCGACAATGAGCAGTTCTTC
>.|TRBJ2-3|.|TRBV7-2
CASSLTREADTQYF
TGTGCCAGCAGCCTCACTAGGGAGGCAGATACGCAGTATTTT
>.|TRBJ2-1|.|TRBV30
CAWSEDYNEQFF
TGTGCCTGGAGTGAGGATTACAATGAGCAGTTCTTC
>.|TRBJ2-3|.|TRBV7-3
CASSLNGGDTQYF
TGTGCCAGCAGCTTAAATGGTGGTGATACGCAGTATTTT
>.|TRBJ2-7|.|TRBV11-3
CASSSGPLFSFEQYF
TGTGCCAGCAGCTCAGGGCCCCTATTTTCGTTCGAGCAGTACTTC
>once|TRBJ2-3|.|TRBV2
CASSEVRTDTQYF
TGTGCCAGCAGTGAAGTGAGGACAGATACGCAGTATTTT
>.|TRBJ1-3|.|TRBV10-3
CAISHGQDGNTIYF
TGTGCCATCAGCCACGGACAAGATGGAAACACCATATATTTT
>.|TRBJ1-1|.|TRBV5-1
CASSLVGGLMNTEAFF
TGCGCCAGCAGCTTGGTAGGGGGGCTCATGAACACTGAAGCTTTCTTT
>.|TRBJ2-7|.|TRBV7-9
CASSLGVLYEQYF
TGTGCCAGCAGCTTAGGGGTCCTCTACGAGCAGTACTTC
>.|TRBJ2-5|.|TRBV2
CASSEGWGGPETQYF
TGTGCCAGCAGTGAAGGGTGGGGGGGGCCGGAGACCCAGTACTTC
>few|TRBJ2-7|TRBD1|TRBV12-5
CASGLVYLQGDAPEQYF
TGTGCTAGTGGTTTGGTTTACCTACAGGGGGATGCTCCCGAGCAGTACTTC